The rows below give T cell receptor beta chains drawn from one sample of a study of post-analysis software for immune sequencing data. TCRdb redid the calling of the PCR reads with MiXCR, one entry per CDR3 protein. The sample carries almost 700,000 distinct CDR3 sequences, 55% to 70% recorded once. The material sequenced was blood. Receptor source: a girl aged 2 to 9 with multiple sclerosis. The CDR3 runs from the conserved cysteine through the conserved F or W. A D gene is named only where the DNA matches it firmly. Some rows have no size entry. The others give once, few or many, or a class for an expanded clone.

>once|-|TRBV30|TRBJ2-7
CAVVDRHYEQYF
TGTGCCGTAGTGGACAGACACTACGAGCAGTACTTC
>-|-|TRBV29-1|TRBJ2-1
CSVGRSSYNKQFF
TGCAGCGTGGGACGGAGCTCCTACAATAAGCAGTTCTTC
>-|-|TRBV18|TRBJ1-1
CASSRDGLGGPEAFF
TGTGCCAGCTCACGAGACGGTCTAGGTGGGCCTGAAGCTTTCTTT
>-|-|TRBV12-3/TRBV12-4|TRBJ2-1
CASSLGTKGNEQFF
TGTGCCAGCAGTTTAGGCACAAAAGGGAATGAGCAGTTCTTC
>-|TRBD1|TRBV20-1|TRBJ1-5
CSAQGDRVQPQHF
TGCAGTGCTCAGGGGGACAGGGTTCAGCCCCAGCATTTT
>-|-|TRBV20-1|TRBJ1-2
CSASLGGAGLPGYTF
TGCAGTGCTTCTCTAGGGGGGGCAGGGCTTCCTGGCTACACCTTC
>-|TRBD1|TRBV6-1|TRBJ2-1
CASISGTGGLVGEQFF
TGTGCCAGCATCTCCGGGACAGGGGGGTTAGTTGGTGAGCAGTTCTTC
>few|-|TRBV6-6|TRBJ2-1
CASSYSPGYNEQFF
TGTGCCAGCAGTTACTCCCCCGGGTACAATGAGCAGTTCTTC
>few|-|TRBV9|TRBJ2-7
CASSVGVRGFSSFYEQYF
TGTGCCAGCAGCGTAGGAGTGAGGGGCTTCTCCTCTTTCTACGAGCAGTACTTC
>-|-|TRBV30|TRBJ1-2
CAWSVGPAGYTF
TGTGCCTGGAGTGTCGGACCGGCTGGCTACACCTTC
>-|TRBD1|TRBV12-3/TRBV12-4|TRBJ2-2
CASSPDRRRVGELFF
TGTGCCAGCAGTCCGGACAGGAGAAGGGTCGGGGAGCTGTTTTTT
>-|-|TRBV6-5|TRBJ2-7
CASSRVIGSREQYF
TGTGCCAGCAGTCGCGTAATAGGGTCGCGGGAGCAGTACTTC
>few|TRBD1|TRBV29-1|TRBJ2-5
CSVDGAPRTGHQETQYF
TGCAGCGTTGATGGGGCGCCCAGGACAGGCCACCAAGAGACCCAGTACTTC
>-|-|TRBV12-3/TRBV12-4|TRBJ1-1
CASSSWTENTEAFF
TGTGCCAGCAGTTCCTGGACGGAGAACACTGAAGCTTTCTTT
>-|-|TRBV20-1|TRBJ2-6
CSARTLDSAGANVLTF
TGCAGTGCTCGTACTCTGGACAGTGCTGGGGCCAACGTCCTGACTTTC
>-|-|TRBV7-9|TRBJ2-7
CASSSLRDRSREQYF
TGTGCCAGCAGTAGTCTCCGGGACCGCTCTCGGGAGCAGTACTTC
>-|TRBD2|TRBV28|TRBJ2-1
CASSFPGLATNEQFF
TGTGCCAGCAGTTTTCCGGGACTAGCGACCAATGAGCAGTTCTTC
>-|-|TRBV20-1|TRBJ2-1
CSVIGGGTSYNEQFF
TGCAGTGTCATAGGGGGTGGGACCTCCTACAATGAGCAGTTCTTC
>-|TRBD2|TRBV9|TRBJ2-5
CASSVEGTTGRETQYF
TGTGCCAGCAGCGTAGAGGGGACTACAGGAAGAGAGACCCAGTACTTC
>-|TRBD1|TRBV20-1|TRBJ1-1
CSARVFGQEGLNTEAFF
TGCAGTGCTAGAGTCTTCGGACAGGAGGGGTTGAACACTGAAGCTTTCTTT
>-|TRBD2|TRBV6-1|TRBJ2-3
CASSEGGGTDTQYF
TGTGCCAGCAGTGAAGGGGGGGGAACAGATACGCAGTATTTT
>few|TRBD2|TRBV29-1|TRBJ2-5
CSVEGGASGQETQYF
TGCAGCGTTGAAGGGGGTGCTAGCGGCCAAGAGACCCAGTACTTC
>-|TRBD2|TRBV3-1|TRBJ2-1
CASSQGGGVHFNEQFF
TGTGCCAGCAGCCAAGGCGGGGGGGTCCACTTCAATGAGCAGTTCTTC
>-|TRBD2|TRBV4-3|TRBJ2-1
CASSPEAGGPLNEQFF
TGCGCCAGCAGCCCTGAAGCGGGGGGGCCCCTCAATGAGCAGTTCTTC
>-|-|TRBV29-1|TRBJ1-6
CSAADSNSPLHF
TGCAGCGCCGCAGACAGCAATTCACCCCTCCACTTT
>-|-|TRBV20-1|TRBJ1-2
CSALTGSYGYTF
TGCAGTGCTTTAACAGGGTCCTATGGCTACACCTTC
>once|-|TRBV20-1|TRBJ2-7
CSASRGQPTYEQYF
TGCAGTGCTAGTCGCGGACAGCCTACGTACGAGCAGTACTTC
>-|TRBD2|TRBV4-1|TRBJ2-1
CASSHLAGDKGNEQFF
TGCGCCAGCAGCCACTTAGCGGGAGATAAGGGCAATGAGCAGTTCTTC
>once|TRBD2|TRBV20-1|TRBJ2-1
CSARDPGLAGVYNEQFF
TGCAGTGCTAGAGATCCAGGACTAGCGGGAGTGTACAATGAGCAGTTCTTC
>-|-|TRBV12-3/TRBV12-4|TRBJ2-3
CASSKMGTDTQYF
TGTGCCAGCAGTAAGATGGGTACAGATACGCAGTATTTT
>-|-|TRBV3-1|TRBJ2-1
CASSQVPRSYNEQFF
TGTGCCAGCAGCCAAGTCCCCAGATCCTACAATGAGCAGTTCTTC
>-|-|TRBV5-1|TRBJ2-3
CASSLAGQDAVRWYF
TGCGCCAGCAGCTTGGCGGGGCAGGACGCCGTTCGTTGGTATTTT
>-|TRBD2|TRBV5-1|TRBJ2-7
CASRGGPGYNSYEQYF
TGCGCCAGCCGGGGAGGGCCGGGATACAACTCCTACGAGCAGTACTTC